Listed below are T cell receptor beta chains from one sample, sequenced in a study of blood T cell repertoires in COVID-19. The assay was immunoSEQ multiplex PCR, and TCRdb's table has in-frame clones only and misses some. The sample consists of about 97,000 clones, just over 90% of them appearing once. The sequenced sample consisted of peripheral blood. The receptors come from a man in his fifties or sixties with acute or convalescent COVID-19. CDR3s include the opening cysteine and the closing phenylalanine or tryptophan. The order of the fields is clone size, D gene, V gene, J gene, CDR3 DNA, CDR3 protein. D genes are given only for firm matches. Only some rows state a clone size, as once, few, many or a class for expanded clones.

clone_size: -; d_call: TRBD1; v_call: TRBV12-3/TRBV12-4; j_call: TRBJ2-7; cdr3_nt: TGTGCCAGCAGTCACAGGGGGTTGGAGCAGTACTTC; cdr3_aa: CASSHRGLEQYF
clone_size: -; d_call: -; v_call: TRBV4-1; j_call: TRBJ2-1; cdr3_nt: TGCGCCAGCAGCCTCGGACTTCTTCCGTCAGCTAACAATGAGCAGTTCTTC; cdr3_aa: CASSLGLLPSANNEQFF
clone_size: once; d_call: -; v_call: TRBV12-5; j_call: TRBJ2-2; cdr3_nt: TGTGCTAGTGGTTTCAAGGGGGTAAATATCGGGGAGCTGTTTTTT; cdr3_aa: CASGFKGVNIGELFF
clone_size: -; d_call: -; v_call: TRBV6-5; j_call: TRBJ1-6; cdr3_nt: TGTGCCAGCAGTCCCCGGGGGGGGAATTCACCCCTCCACTTT; cdr3_aa: CASSPRGGNSPLHF
clone_size: -; d_call: -; v_call: TRBV6-5; j_call: TRBJ1-1; cdr3_nt: TGTGCCAGCAGTTACTCCATTCAGGAGAACACTGAAGCTTTCTTT; cdr3_aa: CASSYSIQENTEAFF
clone_size: -; d_call: TRBD2; v_call: TRBV25-1; j_call: TRBJ2-1; cdr3_nt: TGTGCCAGCAGCGAGTCCAGCGGGGGAGCTAATGAGCAGTTCTTC; cdr3_aa: CASSESSGGANEQFF
clone_size: -; d_call: -; v_call: TRBV6-5; j_call: TRBJ1-2; cdr3_nt: TGTGCCAGCAGTTACTCACGAGGGGGCTATGGCTACACCTTC; cdr3_aa: CASSYSRGGYGYTF
clone_size: once; d_call: TRBD1; v_call: TRBV19; j_call: TRBJ1-2; cdr3_nt: TGTGCCACCTCGGGACAGGGCACTTCATATAACTATGGCTACACCTTC; cdr3_aa: CATSGQGTSYNYGYTF
clone_size: -; d_call: TRBD1; v_call: TRBV6-5; j_call: TRBJ1-3; cdr3_nt: TGTGCCAGCAGCCAGGGGGCGGGAAACACCATATATTTT; cdr3_aa: CASSQGAGNTIYF
clone_size: few; d_call: TRBD1; v_call: TRBV29-1; j_call: TRBJ1-2; cdr3_nt: TGCAGCGTTGCAGGGGGAACACGGAACTATGGCTACACCTTC; cdr3_aa: CSVAGGTRNYGYTF
clone_size: -; d_call: TRBD1; v_call: TRBV5-1; j_call: TRBJ1-2; cdr3_nt: TGCGCCAGCAGCTTGCAGCCGGGACAGAATAACTATGGCTACACCTTC; cdr3_aa: CASSLQPGQNNYGYTF
clone_size: -; d_call: -; v_call: TRBV30; j_call: TRBJ1-6; cdr3_nt: TGTGCCTCGCCGACCAGGGCCCCGGATTCACCCCTCCACTTT; cdr3_aa: CASPTRAPDSPLHF
clone_size: -; d_call: TRBD2; v_call: TRBV7-2; j_call: TRBJ2-7; cdr3_nt: TGTGCCAGCAGGGGGAGACTAGCGGGGGCCCCCTACGAGCAGTACTTC; cdr3_aa: CASRGRLAGAPYEQYF
clone_size: -; d_call: -; v_call: TRBV5-1; j_call: TRBJ2-5; cdr3_nt: TGCGCCAGCAGCTTGATGGTAGCTCTGGAGACCCAGTACTTC; cdr3_aa: CASSLMVALETQYF
clone_size: -; d_call: TRBD1; v_call: TRBV5-4; j_call: TRBJ1-2; cdr3_nt: TGTGCCAGCAGACCACCACGGACAGGGAACACCAACTATGGCTACACCTTC; cdr3_aa: CASRPPRTGNTNYGYTF
clone_size: -; d_call: TRBD2; v_call: TRBV5-4; j_call: TRBJ2-1; cdr3_nt: TGTGCCAGCAGCTTGCTGGCTAGCGGGGGGTTCAATGAGCAGTTCTTC; cdr3_aa: CASSLLASGGFNEQFF
clone_size: -; d_call: TRBD1; v_call: TRBV3-1/TRBV3-2; j_call: TRBJ1-6; cdr3_nt: TGTGCCAGCAGCCAGGACAGGCTGTATAATTCACCCCTCCACTTT; cdr3_aa: CASSQDRLYNSPLHF
clone_size: -; d_call: TRBD1; v_call: TRBV9; j_call: TRBJ1-4; cdr3_nt: TGTGCCAGCAGCCCAACCGGACAGGGGGCCGCTGAAAAACTGTTTTTT; cdr3_aa: CASSPTGQGAAEKLFF
clone_size: -; d_call: TRBD1; v_call: TRBV10-3; j_call: TRBJ1-2; cdr3_nt: TGTGCCATCAGTGATGGGTCAGGGGGCGGCGGTGGCTACACCTTC; cdr3_aa: CAISDGSGGGGGYTF
clone_size: -; d_call: -; v_call: TRBV30; j_call: TRBJ2-2; cdr3_nt: TGTGCCTGGAGTGTTCATGACACCGGGGAGCTGTTTTTT; cdr3_aa: CAWSVHDTGELFF
clone_size: -; d_call: TRBD1; v_call: TRBV11-2; j_call: TRBJ1-5; cdr3_nt: TGTGCCAGCAACGACAGGGGGAATCAGCCCCAGCATTTT; cdr3_aa: CASNDRGNQPQHF
clone_size: -; d_call: TRBD2; v_call: TRBV12-3/TRBV12-4; j_call: TRBJ2-1; cdr3_nt: TGTGCCAGCAGTAGCGGGGGGGAGACAGAGCAGTTCTTC; cdr3_aa: CASSSGGETEQFF
clone_size: -; d_call: -; v_call: TRBV5-4; j_call: TRBJ1-4; cdr3_nt: TGTGCCAGCGCTTCAGGCTCGGGGGGCAGGGAAAAACTGTTTTTT; cdr3_aa: CASASGSGGREKLFF
clone_size: -; d_call: -; v_call: TRBV19; j_call: TRBJ1-4; cdr3_nt: TGTGCCAGTAGTATTAACGGTCTTGGTAAACTGTTTTTT; cdr3_aa: CASSINGLGKLFF
clone_size: medium-sized; d_call: TRBD1; v_call: TRBV6-5; j_call: TRBJ1-1; cdr3_nt: TGTGCCAGCAGTTACCACTGGACAGGGGGGATTGAAGCTTTCTTT; cdr3_aa: CASSYHWTGGIEAFF
clone_size: -; d_call: -; v_call: TRBV7-9; j_call: TRBJ2-7; cdr3_nt: TGTGCCAGCTCCCCCCACGGGGGACCTTCCTACGAGCAGTACTTC; cdr3_aa: CASSPHGGPSYEQYF
clone_size: -; d_call: -; v_call: TRBV7-9; j_call: TRBJ1-5; cdr3_nt: TGTGCCAGCAGCCCGGACTTAGGCAATCAGCCCCAGCATTTT; cdr3_aa: CASSPDLGNQPQHF
clone_size: few; d_call: -; v_call: TRBV29-1; j_call: TRBJ2-7; cdr3_nt: TGCAGCGTTGAAAGCGGTCCCTACGAGCAGTACTTC; cdr3_aa: CSVESGPYEQYF
clone_size: -; d_call: TRBD1; v_call: TRBV28; j_call: TRBJ2-1; cdr3_nt: TGTGCCAGCAGCACGACAGGGGCGGGTTACAATGAGCAGTTCTTC; cdr3_aa: CASSTTGAGYNEQFF
clone_size: few; d_call: TRBD1; v_call: TRBV2; j_call: TRBJ2-3; cdr3_nt: TGTGCCAGCAGTGGACAGGGGGTGGATACGCAGTATTTT; cdr3_aa: CASSGQGVDTQYF
clone_size: -; d_call: -; v_call: TRBV3-1/TRBV3-2; j_call: TRBJ1-1; cdr3_nt: TGTGCCAGCAGCCATAAGTCGGGCAGGGCTGAAGGCACTGAAGCTTTCTTT; cdr3_aa: CASSHKSGRAEGTEAFF
clone_size: -; d_call: -; v_call: TRBV20-1; j_call: TRBJ1-1; cdr3_nt: TGCAGTGCTAGTCCTTGGAACACTGAAGCTTTCTTT; cdr3_aa: CSASPWNTEAFF
clone_size: -; d_call: -; v_call: TRBV4-1; j_call: TRBJ1-3; cdr3_nt: TGCGCCAGCAGCCAAGGTTGGCAGGGGCTGGCTGGAAACACCATATATTTT; cdr3_aa: CASSQGWQGLAGNTIYF
clone_size: -; d_call: TRBD1; v_call: TRBV7-8; j_call: TRBJ1-6; cdr3_nt: TGTGCCAGCAGCAGACAGGGGGCAGGTAATTCACCCCTCCACTTT; cdr3_aa: CASSRQGAGNSPLHF
clone_size: -; d_call: TRBD1; v_call: TRBV5-4; j_call: TRBJ1-6; cdr3_nt: TGTGCCAGCAGCTTTCGACAGGGCCCCAACTCCTATAATTCACCCCTCCACTTT; cdr3_aa: CASSFRQGPNSYNSPLHF
clone_size: -; d_call: -; v_call: TRBV18; j_call: TRBJ1-1; cdr3_nt: TGTGCCAGCTCCAACCGGAGGGAAGCCGACATGAACACTGAAGCTTTCTTT; cdr3_aa: CASSNRREADMNTEAFF
clone_size: -; d_call: -; v_call: TRBV6-2/TRBV6-3; j_call: TRBJ1-1; cdr3_nt: TGTGCCAGCAGTTACAACAGGGCAATTATGAACACTGAAGCTTTCTTT; cdr3_aa: CASSYNRAIMNTEAFF
clone_size: -; d_call: -; v_call: TRBV20-1; j_call: TRBJ2-5; cdr3_nt: TGCAGTGCTAGGCTCGGGGAGACCCAGTACTTC; cdr3_aa: CSARLGETQYF
clone_size: -; d_call: -; v_call: TRBV6-5; j_call: TRBJ1-1; cdr3_nt: TGTGCCAGCAGAGCCTCGGGGAACACTGAAGCTTTCTTT; cdr3_aa: CASRASGNTEAFF
clone_size: few; d_call: TRBD2; v_call: TRBV3-1/TRBV3-2; j_call: TRBJ2-1; cdr3_nt: TGTGCCAGCAGCCCCTCGACTAGCGGGGCGTACAATGAGCAGTTCTTC; cdr3_aa: CASSPSTSGAYNEQFF
clone_size: -; d_call: TRBD2; v_call: TRBV5-1; j_call: TRBJ2-1; cdr3_nt: TGCGCCAGCAGCCCCGGTGGTAGCGGGGGGCTATACAATGAGCAGTTCTTC; cdr3_aa: CASSPGGSGGLYNEQFF
clone_size: -; d_call: TRBD2; v_call: TRBV6-2/TRBV6-3; j_call: TRBJ2-1; cdr3_nt: TGTGCCAGCAGTTACTTTGGACTAGCGGGGTATGGTGAGCAGTTCTTC; cdr3_aa: CASSYFGLAGYGEQFF
clone_size: -; d_call: TRBD1; v_call: TRBV7-9; j_call: TRBJ1-5; cdr3_nt: TGTGCCAGCAGCTTGGGGACAGGGATGGGACCCCAGCATTTT; cdr3_aa: CASSLGTGMGPQHF
clone_size: -; d_call: TRBD2; v_call: TRBV4-2; j_call: TRBJ2-4; cdr3_nt: TGTGCCAGCAGCCAAATAGGGCGGGGGGGCCGCGGAAACATTCAGTACTTC; cdr3_aa: CASSQIGRGGRGNIQYF